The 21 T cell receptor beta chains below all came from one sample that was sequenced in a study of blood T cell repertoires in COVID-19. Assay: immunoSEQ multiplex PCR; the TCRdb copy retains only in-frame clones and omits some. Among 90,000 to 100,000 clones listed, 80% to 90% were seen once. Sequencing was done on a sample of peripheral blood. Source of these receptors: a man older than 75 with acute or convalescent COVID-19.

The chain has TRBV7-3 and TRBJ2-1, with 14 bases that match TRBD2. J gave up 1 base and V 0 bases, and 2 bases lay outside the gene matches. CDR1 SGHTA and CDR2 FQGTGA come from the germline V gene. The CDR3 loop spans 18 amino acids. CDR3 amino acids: CASSLTGLAGASYNEQFF. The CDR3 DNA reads TGTGCCAGCAGCTTAACGGGACTAGCGGGGGCTTCCTACAATGAGCAGTTCTTC.

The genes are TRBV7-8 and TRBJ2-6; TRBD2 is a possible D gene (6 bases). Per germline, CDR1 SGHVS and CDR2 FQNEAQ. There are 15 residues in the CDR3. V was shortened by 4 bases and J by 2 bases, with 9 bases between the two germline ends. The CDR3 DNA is TGTGCCAGCAGCTCGGGAGTCGCTGGGGCCAACGTCCTGACTTTC. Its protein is CASSSGVAGANVLTF. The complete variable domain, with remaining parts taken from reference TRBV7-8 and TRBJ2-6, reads GAGVSQSPRYKVAKRGQDVALRCDPISGHVSLFWYQQALGQGPEFLTYFQNEAQLDKSGLPSDRFFAERPEGSVSTLKIQRTQQEDSAVYLCASSSGVAGANVLTFGAGSRLTVL.

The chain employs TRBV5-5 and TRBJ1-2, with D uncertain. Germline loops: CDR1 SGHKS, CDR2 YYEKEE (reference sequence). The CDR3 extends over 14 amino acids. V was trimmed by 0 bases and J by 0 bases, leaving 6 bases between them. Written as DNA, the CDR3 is TGTGCCAGCAGCTTGGGAGGATCTAACTATGGCTACACCTTC. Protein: CASSLGGSNYGYTF.

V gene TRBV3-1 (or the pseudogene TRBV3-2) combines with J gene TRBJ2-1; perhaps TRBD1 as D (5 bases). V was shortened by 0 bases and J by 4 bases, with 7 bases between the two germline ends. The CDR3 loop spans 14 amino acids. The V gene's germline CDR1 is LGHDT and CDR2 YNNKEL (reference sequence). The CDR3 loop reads CASSQDGAYNEQFF. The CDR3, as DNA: TGTGCCAGCAGCCAAGATGGGGCTTACAATGAGCAGTTCTTC.

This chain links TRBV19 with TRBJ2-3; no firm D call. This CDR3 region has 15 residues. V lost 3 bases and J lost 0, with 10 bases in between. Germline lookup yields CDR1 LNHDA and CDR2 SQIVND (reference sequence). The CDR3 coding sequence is TGTGCCAGTAGTATTCAGAGGTCTAGCACAGATACGCAGTATTTT. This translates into CASSIQRSSTDTQYF.

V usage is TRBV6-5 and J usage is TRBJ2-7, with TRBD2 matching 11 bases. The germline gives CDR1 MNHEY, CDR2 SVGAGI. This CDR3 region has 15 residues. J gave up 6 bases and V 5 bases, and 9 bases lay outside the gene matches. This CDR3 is CASSRGVAGGGEQYF. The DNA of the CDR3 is TGTGCCAGCAGTCGAGGGGTAGCGGGAGGGGGCGAGCAGTACTTC.

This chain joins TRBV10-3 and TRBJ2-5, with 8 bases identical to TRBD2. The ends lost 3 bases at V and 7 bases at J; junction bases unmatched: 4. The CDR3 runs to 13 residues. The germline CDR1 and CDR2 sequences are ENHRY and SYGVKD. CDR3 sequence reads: CAISEREGGTQYF. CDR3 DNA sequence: TGTGCCATCAGTGAACGGGAGGGGGGGACCCAGTACTTC.

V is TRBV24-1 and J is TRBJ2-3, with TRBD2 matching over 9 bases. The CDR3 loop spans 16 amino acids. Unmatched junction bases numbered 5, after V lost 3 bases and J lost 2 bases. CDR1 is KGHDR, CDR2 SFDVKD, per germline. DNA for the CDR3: TGTGCCACCAGTGATAGAACTAGCGGGCTCACAGATACGCAGTATTTT. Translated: CATSDRTSGLTDTQYF.

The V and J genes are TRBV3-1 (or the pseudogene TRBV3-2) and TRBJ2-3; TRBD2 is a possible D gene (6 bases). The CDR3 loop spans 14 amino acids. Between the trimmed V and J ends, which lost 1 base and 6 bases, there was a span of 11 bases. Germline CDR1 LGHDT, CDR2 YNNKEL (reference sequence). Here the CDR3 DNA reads TGTGCCAGCAGCCAAGTCGGAGCGGGTGATACGCAGTATTTT. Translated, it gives CASSQVGAGDTQYF.

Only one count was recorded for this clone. CDR3 loop: CASRRQGFEAFF. The DNA of the CDR3 is TGTGCCAGCAGACGACAGGGGTTTGAAGCTTTCTTT. The J gene is TRBJ1-1, the V gene TRBV12-3 or TRBV12-4; 8 bases are shared with TRBD1. The CDR3 extends over 12 amino acids. The V segment lost 6 bases and the J segment 7 bases; nucleotides outside the gene matches: 4.

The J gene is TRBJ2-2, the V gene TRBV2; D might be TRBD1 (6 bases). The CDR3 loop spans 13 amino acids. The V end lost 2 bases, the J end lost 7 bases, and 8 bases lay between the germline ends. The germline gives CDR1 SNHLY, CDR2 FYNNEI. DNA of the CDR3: TGTGCCAGCAGTGAACAGGGGAACGGGGAGCTGTTTTTT. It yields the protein CASSEQGNGELFF. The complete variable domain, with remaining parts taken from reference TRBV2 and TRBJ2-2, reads EPEVTQTPSHQVTQMGQEVILRCVPISNHLYFYWYRQILGQKVEFLVSFYNNEISEKSEIFDDQFSVERPDGSNFTLKIRSTKLEDSAMYFCASSEQGNGELFFGEGSRLTVL.

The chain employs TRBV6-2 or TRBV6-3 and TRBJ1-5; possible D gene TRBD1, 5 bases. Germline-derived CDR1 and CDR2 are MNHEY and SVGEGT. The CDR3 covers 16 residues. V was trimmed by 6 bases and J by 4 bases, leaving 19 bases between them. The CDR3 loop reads CASSWAEVGANQPQHF. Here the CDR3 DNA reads TGTGCCAGCAGCTGGGCCGAAGTAGGGGCGAATCAGCCCCAGCATTTT.

DNA of the CDR3: TGTGCCAGCAGCCCAATAGCGGGAGGGGCCTACAATGAGCAGTTCTTC. It translates to CASSPIAGGAYNEQFF. The rearrangement links TRBV7-3 to TRBJ2-1; 11 positions agree with TRBD2. The germline V gene encodes CDR1 SGHTA and CDR2 FQGTGA. Trimming cost V 5 bases and J 2 bases; bases outside gene matches: 5. The CDR3 loop spans 16 amino acids.

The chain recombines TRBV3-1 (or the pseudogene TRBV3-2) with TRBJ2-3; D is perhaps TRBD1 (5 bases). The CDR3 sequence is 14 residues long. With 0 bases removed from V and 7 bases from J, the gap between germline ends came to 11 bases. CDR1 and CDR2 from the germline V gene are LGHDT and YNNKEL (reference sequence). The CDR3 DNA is TGTGCCAGCAGCCAAGAAAGGGGAAGGAATACGCAGTATTTT. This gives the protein CASSQERGRNTQYF.

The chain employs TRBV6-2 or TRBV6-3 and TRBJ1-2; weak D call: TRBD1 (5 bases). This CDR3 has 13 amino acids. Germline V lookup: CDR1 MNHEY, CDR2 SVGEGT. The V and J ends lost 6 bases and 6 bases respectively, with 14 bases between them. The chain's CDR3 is CASSQVRGNGYTF. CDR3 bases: TGTGCCAGCAGCCAGGTTCGGGGGAATGGCTACACCTTC.

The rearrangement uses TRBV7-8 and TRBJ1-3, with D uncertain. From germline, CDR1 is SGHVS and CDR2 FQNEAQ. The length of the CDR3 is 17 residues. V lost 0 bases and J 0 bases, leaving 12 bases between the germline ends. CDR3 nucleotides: TGTGCCAGCAGCTTAGCGAGGTCGGTCAGCTCTGGAAACACCATATATTTT. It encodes CASSLARSVSSGNTIYF.

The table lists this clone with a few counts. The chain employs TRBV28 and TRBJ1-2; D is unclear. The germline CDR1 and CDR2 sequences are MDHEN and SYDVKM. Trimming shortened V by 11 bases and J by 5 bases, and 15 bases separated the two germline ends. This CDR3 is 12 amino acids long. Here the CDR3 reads CAGFSGPYGYTF. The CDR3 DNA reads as TGTGCCGGATTTTCGGGTCCGTATGGCTACACCTTC.

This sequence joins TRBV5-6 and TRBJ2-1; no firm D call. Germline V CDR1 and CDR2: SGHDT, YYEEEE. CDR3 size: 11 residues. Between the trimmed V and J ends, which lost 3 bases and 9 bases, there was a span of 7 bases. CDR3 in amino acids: CASSSSGEQFF. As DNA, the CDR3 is TGTGCCAGCAGCTCTTCAGGTGAGCAGTTCTTC.

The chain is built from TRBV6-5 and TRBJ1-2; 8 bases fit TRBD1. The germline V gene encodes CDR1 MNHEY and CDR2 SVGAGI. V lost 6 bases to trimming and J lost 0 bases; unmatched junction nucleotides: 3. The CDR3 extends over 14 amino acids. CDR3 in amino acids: CASSPGQANYGYTF. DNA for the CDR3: TGTGCCAGCAGCCCGGGACAGGCTAACTATGGCTACACCTTC.

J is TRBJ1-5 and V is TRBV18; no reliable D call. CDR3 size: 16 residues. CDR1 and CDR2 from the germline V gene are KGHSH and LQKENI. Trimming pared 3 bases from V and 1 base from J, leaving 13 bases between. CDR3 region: CASSPLLLESNQPQHF. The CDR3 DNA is TGTGCCAGCTCACCTCTTTTGTTGGAGAGCAATCAGCCCCAGCATTTT.

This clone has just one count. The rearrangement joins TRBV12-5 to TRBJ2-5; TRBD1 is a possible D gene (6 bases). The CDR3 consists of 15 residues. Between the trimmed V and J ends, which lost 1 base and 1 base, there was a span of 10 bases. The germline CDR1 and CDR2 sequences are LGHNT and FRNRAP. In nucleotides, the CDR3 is TGTGCTAGTGGTTTGGCAAGAGGGGGCCAAGAGACCCAGTACTTC. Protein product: CASGLARGGQETQYF.